A single sample is the source of the 31 T cell receptor beta chains below, sequenced in a study of radiotherapy plus CTLA-4 blockade in lung cancer. Only in-frame clones appear in the TCRdb table, and some are missing; sequencing was by immunoSEQ multiplex PCR. The sample has under 70,000 clones, around three quarters seen once. Sequenced here: peripheral blood, sampled from a patient treated with radiotherapy plus ipilimumab. The receptors originated from a human donor with non-small cell lung cancer who had a complete response to radiotherapy plus ipilimumab.

The chain links TRBV10-1 to TRBJ1-6, with D unclear. The CDR3 is made up of 15 amino acids. The V gene lost 2 bases and the J gene lost 7 bases, with 12 bases spanning the gap. CDR1 and CDR2 (germline): WNHNN, SYGVQD (reference sequence). The CDR3 region has the DNA TGCGCCAGCAGTGAGGGGGTAGTAGGGAATTCACCCCTCCACTTT. Translated, it gives CASSEGVVGNSPLHF.

The chain uses TRBV6-5 and TRBJ2-5; TRBD2 matches at 13 bases. The V and J ends lost 3 bases and 4 bases, in that order; junction bases with no gene match: 5. This CDR3 spans 16 amino acids. Germline V CDR1 and CDR2: MNHEY, SVGAGI. CDR3 in DNA: TGTGCCAGCAGTTATCTTCGACTAGCGGGAGGAGAGACCCAGTACTTC. It is translated as CASSYLRLAGGETQYF.

This chain links TRBV7-2 with TRBJ2-1; perhaps D is TRBD1 or TRBD2 (5 bases each). This CDR3 has 13 amino acids. The V gene's germline CDR1 is SGHTA and CDR2 FQGNSA. Trimming removed 1 base at V and 8 bases at J, with 9 bases between. The CDR3 DNA is TGTGCCAGCAGCTTAGTCGAGGGGTATGAGCAGTTCTTC. Translation gives CASSLVEGYEQFF.

This rearrangement joins TRBV4-3 to TRBJ2-3; TRBD2 might be the D (6 bases). V lost 1 base and J 5 bases, leaving 13 bases between the germline ends. The CDR3 totals 15 residues. Germline CDR1 LGHNA, CDR2 YSLEER. CDR3 sequence (DNA): TGCGCCAGCAGCCAAGGTCCCCGGGGAGGAGATACGCAGTATTTT. The encoded protein is CASSQGPRGGDTQYF.

The chain employs TRBV7-2 and TRBJ1-2; TRBD1 aligns across 9 bases. Germline assignment: CDR1 SGHTA and CDR2 FQGNSA. The CDR3 contains 15 residues. After removal of 5 bases from V and 5 bases from J, the junction contained 9 bases not matched to a gene. This CDR3 is CASSQGTGIGYGYTF. The CDR3 coding sequence is TGTGCCAGCAGCCAGGGGACAGGGATTGGGTATGGCTACACCTTC.

This chain uses TRBV13 with TRBJ2-1; 7 bases match TRBD2. V shed 1 base, J shed 1 base, and the junction held 4 bases outside the gene matches. The CDR3 has 16 amino acids. Germline V gives CDR1 PRHDT, CDR2 FYEKMQ (reference sequence). The CDR3 DNA follows: TGTGCCAGCAGCTTAGTAGCGGGTACTTCCTACAATGAGCAGTTCTTC. This encodes CASSLVAGTSYNEQFF.

The chain combines TRBV7-9 with TRBJ2-5, with D perhaps matching TRBD1 (5 bases). Germline CDR1 reads SEHNR; CDR2 reads FQNEAQ (reference sequence). This CDR3 is built from 15 residues. V dropped 1 base and J dropped 2 bases, with 11 bases sitting between them. CDR3 loop: CASSLVQGRQETQYF. The CDR3 region has the DNA TGTGCCAGCAGCTTAGTCCAGGGTCGGCAAGAGACCCAGTACTTC. Supplemented by reference TRBV7-9 and TRBJ2-5, the full variable domain reads DTGVSQNPRHKITKRGQNVTFRCDPISEHNRLYWYRQTLGQGPEFLTYFQNEAQLEKSRLLSDRFSAERPKGSFSTLEIQRTEQGDSAMYLCASSLVQGRQETQYFGPGTRLLVL.

This chain joins TRBV28 and TRBJ2-5; D may be TRBD2 (6 bases). The V gene's germline CDR1 is MDHEN and CDR2 SYDVKM. Trimming shortened V by 5 bases and J by 1 base, and 14 bases separated the two germline ends. The CDR3 is 15 amino acids. The chain's CDR3 is CASSLLSSVQETQYF. As DNA, the CDR3 is TGTGCCAGCAGTCTCCTTTCTAGCGTCCAAGAGACCCAGTACTTC. The variable domain in full, with the rest retrieved from reference TRBV28 and TRBJ2-5, is DVKVTQSSRYLVKRTGEKVFLECVQDMDHENMFWYRQDPGLGLRLIYFSYDVKMKEKGDIPEGYSVSREKKERFSLILESASTNQTSMYLCASSLLSSVQETQYFGPGTRLLVL.

This chain joins TRBV2 and TRBJ1-4; tentative D call: TRBD1 (5 bases). V was shortened by 4 bases and J by 8 bases, with 14 bases between the two germline ends. This CDR3 contains 14 residues. Germline assignment: CDR1 SNHLY and CDR2 FYNNEI. This CDR3 is CASSVEGRGEKLFF. In DNA form, the CDR3 reads TGTGCCAGCAGTGTCGAGGGGCGTGGGGAAAAACTGTTTTTT.

J is TRBJ2-5 and V is TRBV30; D gene unclear. Trimming left V 3 bases short and J 5 bases short, with 13 bases between. Looked up from germline, CDR1 is GTSNPN and CDR2 is SVGIG (reference sequence). The CDR3 runs 13 residues. The CDR3 reads CAWRMAQAETQYF. For the CDR3, the DNA is TGTGCCTGGAGAATGGCCCAGGCGGAGACCCAGTACTTC.

This clone was recorded only once. The chain employs TRBV6-1 and TRBJ1-2; tentatively, D is TRBD1 (5 bases). The CDR3 is 14 residues long. V lost 8 bases and J 8 bases, leaving 21 bases between the germline ends. Per germline, CDR1 MNHNS and CDR2 SASEGT. The CDR3 loop is CASGHHRGGDGYTF. In nucleotides, the CDR3 is TGTGCCAGCGGTCATCATCGGGGGGGAGACGGCTACACCTTC.

In this sample, this clone turned up a few times. The chain is built from TRBV10-3 and TRBJ2-1, with TRBD1 identical over 7 bases. The CDR3 is 13 amino acids. Germline V gives CDR1 ENHRY, CDR2 SYGVKD. The V and J ends lost 4 bases and 3 bases, in that order; junction bases with no gene match: 0. CDR3 in amino acids: CAISGDSYNEQFF. The DNA for the CDR3 is TGTGCCATCAGTGGGGACAGCTACAATGAGCAGTTCTTC.

The rearrangement joins TRBV2 to TRBJ1-1; the D gene is possibly TRBD1 (6 bases). Germline V gene data show CDR1 as SNHLY and CDR2 as FYNNEI. This CDR3 is built from 14 residues. V lost 5 bases, J lost 1 base, and 11 bases lay in between. Here the CDR3 DNA reads TGTGCCAGCAGTACAGGGCTGCAGAACACTGAAGCTTTCTTT. This codes for CASSTGLQNTEAFF.

The chain joins TRBV18 to TRBJ2-5; D might be TRBD2 (6 bases). The CDR3 is 16 residues long. Germline V gene data show CDR1 as KGHSH and CDR2 as LQKENI. Trimming removed 3 bases from V and 4 bases from J, with 18 bases in between. CDR3 in DNA: TGTGCCAGCTCACCCCTTCTGGGGGGAGCTGGAGAGACCCAGTACTTC. Its translation is CASSPLLGGAGETQYF.

This clone turned up a few times. The V call is TRBV12-5, the J call TRBJ2-1; 12 bases fit TRBD2. Unmatched junction bases numbered 5, after V lost 5 bases and J lost 6 bases. Germline V gives CDR1 LGHNT, CDR2 FRNRAP. This CDR3 is built from 15 residues. The CDR3 loop is CASGRTSGTSNEQFF. DNA for the CDR3: TGTGCTAGTGGTCGGACTAGCGGGACCTCCAATGAGCAGTTCTTC.

V gene TRBV6-5 combines with J gene TRBJ1-2, with 8 bases matching TRBD1. The CDR3 has 14 residues. The germline CDR1 and CDR2 sequences are MNHEY and SVGAGI. The V gene end was trimmed by 5 bases and the J gene end by 8 bases; junction bases not matched to a gene: 10. The CDR3 DNA follows: TGTGCCAGCAGTAATGGACAGGGAACCACCGGCTACACCTTC. Protein sequence: CASSNGQGTTGYTF.

The chain has TRBV30 and TRBJ2-6, with no clear D. Trimming pared 4 bases from V and 0 bases from J, leaving 13 bases between. Germline-derived CDR1 and CDR2 are GTSNPN and SVGIG (reference sequence). This CDR3 region has 16 residues. In nucleotides, the CDR3 is TGTGCCTGGACTGAGACGTTATTCTCTGGGGCCAACGTCCTGACTTTC. Protein: CAWTETLFSGANVLTF.

The chain links TRBV6-5 to TRBJ2-7; D is uncertain. Germline CDR1 is MNHEY and CDR2 is SVGAGI. Deletions cut 5 bases from V and 5 bases from J, with 13 bases between. The CDR3 consists of 13 residues. The CDR3 sequence is CASSRPDSHEQYF. The CDR3 nucleotides are TGTGCCAGCAGTCGGCCGGATTCCCACGAGCAGTACTTC.

V is TRBV25-1 and J is TRBJ1-1, with 8 nucleotides matching TRBD1. V dropped 2 bases and J dropped 0; count of bases not matched to a gene: 5. The CDR3 is 16 amino acids. Germline V CDR1 and CDR2: MGHDK, SYGVNS. CDR3 amino acids: CASSEGLTGVNTEAFF. CDR3 nucleotide sequence: TGTGCCAGCAGTGAAGGGCTGACAGGGGTGAACACTGAAGCTTTCTTT.

The chain recombines TRBV6-5 with TRBJ2-3; no firm D call. The length of the CDR3 is 16 residues. V was cut by 1 base and J by 0 bases, with 11 bases left in between. From germline, CDR1 is MNHEY and CDR2 SVGAGI. For the CDR3, the DNA is TGTGCCAGCAGTTACTTTCTAGGCTCTAGCACAGATACGCAGTATTTT. Protein: CASSYFLGSSTDTQYF.

The chain employs TRBV7-2 and TRBJ2-5, with 11 bases that match TRBD2. The CDR3 spans 17 residues. The junction had 5 bases not matched to a gene; V was cut back by 1 base and J by 1 base. Looked up from germline, CDR1 is SGHTA and CDR2 is FQGNSA. CDR3 DNA: TGTGCCAGCAGCTTAGGGGTAGCGGGGGGGCCCCAAGAGACCCAGTACTTC. This translates into CASSLGVAGGPQETQYF.

This chain joins TRBV19 and TRBJ1-3; D remains ambiguous. The CDR3 totals 15 residues. V gave up 7 bases and J gave up 0 bases, with 13 bases separating them. Germline CDR1 is LNHDA and CDR2 is SQIVND (reference sequence). The CDR3, as DNA: TGTGCCAGTACCGCCGGACCGATCTCTGGAAACACCATATATTTT. Amino acids: CASTAGPISGNTIYF.

The chain employs TRBV30 and TRBJ2-3; no clear D. Germline V gene data show CDR1 as GTSNPN and CDR2 as SVGIG (reference sequence). The CDR3 is 11 amino acids. With 0 bases removed from V and 5 bases from J, the gap between germline ends came to 3 bases. CDR3 sequence (DNA): TGTGCCTGGAGTGTACGAGATACGCAGTATTTT. Translating it yields CAWSVRDTQYF.

In this sample, this clone turned up a few times. The chain combines TRBV6-4 with TRBJ1-1; D is uncertain. The CDR3 runs to 11 residues. With 7 bases removed from V and 1 base from J, the gap between germline ends came to 4 bases. The V gene's germline CDR1 is MRHNA and CDR2 SNTAGT. The CDR3 sequence: CASMGNTEAFF. The CDR3 nucleotides read TGTGCCAGCATGGGGAACACTGAAGCTTTCTTT.

This clone was seen only once. An end of the junction does not agree with germline; a read error may underlie this. The genes are TRBV2 and TRBJ2-3; 8 bases align to TRBD2. This CDR3 spans 14 amino acids. The germline gives CDR1 SNHLY, CDR2 FYNNEI. The CDR3 region is CAGSEGLDPIRQYF. Here the CDR3 DNA reads TGTGCCGGCAGTGAGGGACTAGATCCCATACGACAGTATTTT.

This clone came up a few times. The chain links TRBV7-8 to TRBJ1-4, with TRBD1 as a possible D gene (6 bases). The length of the CDR3 is 15 residues. Trimming pared 3 bases from V and 3 bases from J, leaving 11 bases between. In germline, CDR1 is SGHVS, CDR2 FQNEAQ. CDR3 sequence: CASSLEQGANEKLFF. In nucleotides, the CDR3 is TGTGCCAGCAGCTTGGAACAGGGAGCTAATGAAAAACTGTTTTTT.

The sample holds a few counts of this clone. V gene TRBV5-1 combines with J gene TRBJ1-3, with 7 bases fitting TRBD1. The CDR3 is 20 residues long. Germline CDR1 is SGHRS and CDR2 is YFSETQ. Trimming at V came to 0 bases and at J to 0 bases, leaving 15 bases not matched to a gene. The CDR3 sequence: CASSLEGWGTAEPSGNTIYF. The CDR3 coding sequence is TGCGCCAGCAGCTTGGAGGGTTGGGGGACAGCCGAACCCTCTGGAAACACCATATATTTT.

The chain combines TRBV30 with TRBJ1-5, with 11 nucleotides matching TRBD1. The CDR3 length is 17 residues. V was pared by 0 bases and J by 4 bases, with 8 bases of the junction left unmatched. CDR1 is GTSNPN, CDR2 SVGIG, per germline (reference sequence). The CDR3 here is CAWSVGTGGGFNQPQHF. CDR3 sequence (DNA): TGTGCCTGGAGTGTAGGGACAGGGGGGGGGTTTAATCAGCCCCAGCATTTT.

The chain uses TRBV6-5 and TRBJ2-7; 8 nucleotides line up with TRBD1. The CDR3 contains 15 residues. With 0 bases clipped from V and 1 base from J, the junction kept 2 bases outside the gene matches. Germline CDR1 and CDR2: MNHEY and SVGAGI. CDR3 coding DNA: TGTGCCAGCAGTTACTCCGGGGACAGGTCCTACGAGCAGTACTTC. Residues: CASSYSGDRSYEQYF.

V and J are TRBV19 and TRBJ2-5, with no clear D. The CDR3 is 13 amino acids. The germline gives CDR1 LNHDA, CDR2 SQIVND (reference sequence). Trimming cost V 3 bases and J 5 bases, with 10 bases left between them. CDR3 region: CASSMYLGETQYF. The CDR3 nucleotides read TGTGCCAGTAGTATGTATTTAGGGGAGACCCAGTACTTC.

This clone was seen a few times. The chain is built from TRBV10-1 and TRBJ1-5; D call uncertain. Germline V gene lookup returns CDR1 WNHNN and CDR2 SYGVQD (reference sequence). Trimming removed 0 bases at V and 5 bases at J, with 2 bases between. The length of the CDR3 is 12 residues. The CDR3, as DNA: TGCGCCAGCAGTGAGTCTGATCAGCCCCAGCATTTT. Protein product: CASSESDQPQHF.